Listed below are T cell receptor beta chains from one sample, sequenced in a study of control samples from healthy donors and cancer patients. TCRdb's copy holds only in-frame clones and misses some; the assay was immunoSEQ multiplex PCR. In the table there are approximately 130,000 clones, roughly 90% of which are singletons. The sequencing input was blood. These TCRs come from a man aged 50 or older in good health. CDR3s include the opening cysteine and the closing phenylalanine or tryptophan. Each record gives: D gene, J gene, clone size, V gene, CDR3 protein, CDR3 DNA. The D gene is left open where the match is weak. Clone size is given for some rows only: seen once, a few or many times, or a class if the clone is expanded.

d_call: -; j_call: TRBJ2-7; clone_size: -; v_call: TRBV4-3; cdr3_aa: CASVTGIYEQYF; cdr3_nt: TGCGCCAGCGTAACAGGTATCTACGAGCAGTACTTC
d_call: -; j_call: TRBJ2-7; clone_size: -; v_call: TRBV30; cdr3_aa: CAWSETSLHEQYF; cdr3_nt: TGTGCCTGGAGCGAGACTAGTCTCCACGAGCAGTACTTC
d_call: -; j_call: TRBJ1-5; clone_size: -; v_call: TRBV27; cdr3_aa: CASSTNRAALNQPQHF; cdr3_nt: TGTGCCAGCAGTACTAACAGGGCCGCCTTAAATCAGCCCCAGCATTTT
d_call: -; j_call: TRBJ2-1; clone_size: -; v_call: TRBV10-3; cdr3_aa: CAIRSSDNEQFF; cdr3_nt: TGTGCCATCAGATCGTCCGACAATGAGCAGTTCTTC
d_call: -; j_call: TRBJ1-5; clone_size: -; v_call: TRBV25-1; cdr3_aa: CASSEGSGAIHNQPQHF; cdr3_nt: TGTGCCAGCAGTGAAGGGTCGGGGGCGATACACAATCAGCCCCAGCATTTT
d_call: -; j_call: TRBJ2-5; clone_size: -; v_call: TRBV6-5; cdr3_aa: CASRITGDGETQYF; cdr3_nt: TGTGCCAGCAGAATAACAGGAGATGGAGAGACCCAGTACTTC
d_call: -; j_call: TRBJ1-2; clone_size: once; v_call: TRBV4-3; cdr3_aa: CASSPNHGAGGYGYTF; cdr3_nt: TGCGCCAGCAGCCCAAACCACGGGGCCGGAGGCTATGGCTACACCTTC
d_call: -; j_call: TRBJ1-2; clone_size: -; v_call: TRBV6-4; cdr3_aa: CASSTGSRGYTF; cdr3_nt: TGTGCCAGCAGTACCGGGTCGCGTGGCTACACCTTC
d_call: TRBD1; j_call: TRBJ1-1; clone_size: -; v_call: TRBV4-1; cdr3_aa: CASSLTADRGASRNTEAFF; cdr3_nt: TGCGCCAGCAGCCTTACCGCCGACAGGGGGGCGTCCAGGAACACTGAAGCTTTCTTT
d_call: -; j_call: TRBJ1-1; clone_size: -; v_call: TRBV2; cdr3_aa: CASGTETNTEAFF; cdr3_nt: TGTGCCAGCGGGACGGAGACTAACACTGAAGCTTTCTTT
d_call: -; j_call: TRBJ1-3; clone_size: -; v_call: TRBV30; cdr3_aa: CAWSLQGSGNTIYF; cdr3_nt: TGTGCCTGGAGTTTACAGGGTTCTGGAAACACCATATATTTT
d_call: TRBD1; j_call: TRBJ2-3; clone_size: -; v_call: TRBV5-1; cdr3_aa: CASSLATGGTDTQYF; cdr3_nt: TGCGCCAGCAGCTTGGCCACAGGGGGCACAGATACGCAGTATTTT
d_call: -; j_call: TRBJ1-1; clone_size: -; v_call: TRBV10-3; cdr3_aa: CAINSAGREAFF; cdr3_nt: TGTGCCATCAATTCGGCCGGACGGGAAGCTTTCTTT
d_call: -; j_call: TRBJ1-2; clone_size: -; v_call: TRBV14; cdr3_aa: CASSQDGGGRFHGYTF; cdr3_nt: TGTGCCAGCAGCCAAGACGGCGGGGGCAGATTTCATGGCTACACCTTC
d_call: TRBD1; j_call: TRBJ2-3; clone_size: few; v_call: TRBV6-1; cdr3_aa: CASSEEQGALLTFSTDTQYF; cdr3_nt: TGTGCCAGCAGTGAAGAGCAGGGGGCCCTACTCACCTTTAGCACAGATACGCAGTATTTT
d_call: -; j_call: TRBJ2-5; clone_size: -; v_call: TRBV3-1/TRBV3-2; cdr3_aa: CASSHPAAQYF; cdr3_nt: TGTGCCAGCAGCCATCCCGCGGCCCAGTACTTC
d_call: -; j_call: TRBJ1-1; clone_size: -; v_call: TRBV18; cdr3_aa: CASSPGDNGDEAFF; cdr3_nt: TGTGCCAGCTCACCAGGGGACAATGGGGATGAAGCTTTCTTT
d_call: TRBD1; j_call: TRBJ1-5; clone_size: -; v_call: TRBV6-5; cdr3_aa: CASSSRQGAAQPQHF; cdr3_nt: TGTGCCAGCAGCTCCCGACAGGGGGCGGCTCAGCCCCAGCATTTT
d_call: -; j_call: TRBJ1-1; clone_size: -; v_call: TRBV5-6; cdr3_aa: CASSFSGSRGMVYTEAFF; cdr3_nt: TGTGCCAGCAGCTTCTCCGGGTCCAGGGGCATGGTGTACACTGAAGCTTTCTTT
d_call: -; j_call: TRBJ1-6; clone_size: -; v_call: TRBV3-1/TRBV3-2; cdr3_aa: CASSQDWGGNSPLHF; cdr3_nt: TGTGCCAGCAGCCAAGATTGGGGCGGGAATTCACCCCTCCACTTT
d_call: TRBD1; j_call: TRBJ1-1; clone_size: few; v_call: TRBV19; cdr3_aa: CASSISVQGAAFF; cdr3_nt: TGTGCCAGTAGTATATCGGTACAGGGGGCAGCTTTCTTT
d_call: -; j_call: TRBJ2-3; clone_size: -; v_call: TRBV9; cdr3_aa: CASSVSLGASTDTQYF; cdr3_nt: TGTGCCAGCAGCGTGTCTCTAGGGGCTAGCACAGATACGCAGTATTTT
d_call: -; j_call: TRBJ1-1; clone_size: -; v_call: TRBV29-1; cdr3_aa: CSVVTGNTEAFF; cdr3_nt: TGCAGCGTTGTAACAGGGAATACTGAAGCTTTCTTT
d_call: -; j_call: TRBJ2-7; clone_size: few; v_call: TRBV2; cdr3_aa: CASSREGPLGNEQYF; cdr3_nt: TGTGCCAGCAGCCGAGAGGGCCCCCTCGGCAACGAGCAGTACTTC
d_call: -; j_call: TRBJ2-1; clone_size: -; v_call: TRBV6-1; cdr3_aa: CASSEGRGRGLEQFF; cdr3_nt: TGTGCCAGCAGTGAAGGGCGGGGGCGAGGCTTGGAGCAGTTCTTC
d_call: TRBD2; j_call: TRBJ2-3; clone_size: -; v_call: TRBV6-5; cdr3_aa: CASARGLATDTQYF; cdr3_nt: TGTGCCAGCGCCCGGGGACTAGCCACAGATACGCAGTATTTT
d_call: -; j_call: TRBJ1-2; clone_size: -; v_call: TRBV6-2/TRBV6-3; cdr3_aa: CASSSGQNTYGYIF; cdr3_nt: TGTGCCAGCAGTTCAGGACAGAACACCTATGGCTACATCTTC
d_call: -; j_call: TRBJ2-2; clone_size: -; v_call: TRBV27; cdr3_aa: CASTWGRGGTGELFF; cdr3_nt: TGTGCCAGCACCTGGGGGCGGGGTGGGACCGGGGAGCTGTTTTTT
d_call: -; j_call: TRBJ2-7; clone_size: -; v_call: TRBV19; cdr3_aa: CASSIGRAYEQYF; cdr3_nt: TGTGCCAGTAGTATCGGCCGAGCCTACGAGCAGTACTTC
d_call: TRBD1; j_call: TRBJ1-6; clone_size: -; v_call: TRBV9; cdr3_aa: CASSPSTGRGLESPLHF; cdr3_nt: TGTGCCAGCAGCCCTAGTACGGGCAGGGGGCTGGAGTCACCCCTCCACTTT